A selection of T cell receptor beta chains follows, all from one sample in a study of shared clonotypes between healthy human individuals. TCRdb's copy holds only in-frame clones and misses some; the assay was immunoSEQ multiplex PCR. Among around 2.5 million clones, 93% were seen once, and the ten largest hold around 0.37%. The specimen was naive CD4+ T cells from PBMCs. The origin of the receptors is a man between 18 and 29 years old in good health. Some clones in this sample may be carry-over from other donors' samples. The CDR3 runs from the conserved cysteine through the conserved F or W. D genes are given only for firm matches. Clone size is shown for a subset of rows, as once, few, many or a class of expanded clone.

cdr3_aa | cdr3_nt | v_call | d_call | clone_size | cdr3_length | j_call
CASSLSGGDYGYTF | TGCGCCAGCAGCCTCAGTGGGGGAGATTATGGCTACACCTTC | TRBV4-3 | . | . | 14 | TRBJ1-2
CSVVGGRNTGELFF | TGCAGCGTTGTCGGGGGGCGGAACACCGGGGAGCTGTTTTTT | TRBV29-1 | . | . | 14 | TRBJ2-2
CASSSQKPAGNTIYF | TGTGCCAGCAGTTCTCAGAAACCGGCGGGAAACACCATATATTTT | TRBV6-6 | . | . | 15 | TRBJ1-3
CASSPRMGGELFF | TGTGCCAGCAGCCCCCGCATGGGCGGGGAGCTGTTTTTT | TRBV7-6 | . | . | 13 | TRBJ2-2
CASSFPGEQFF | TGTGCCAGCAGTTTCCCCGGGGAGCAGTTCTTC | TRBV28 | . | . | 11 | TRBJ2-1
CASSAPGGAIPPYEQYF | TGTGCCAGCAGCGCCCCAGGGGGCGCAATCCCCCCCTACGAGCAGTACTTC | TRBV9 | TRBD1 | . | 17 | TRBJ2-7
CASSLWGSETQYF | TGTGCCAGCAGCTTATGGGGGAGTGAGACCCAGTACTTC | TRBV7-2 | . | . | 13 | TRBJ2-5
CASSKTGQGYTDTQYF | TGTGCCAGCAGCAAAACGGGACAGGGGTACACAGATACGCAGTATTTT | TRBV9 | TRBD1 | . | 16 | TRBJ2-3
CASSVGFTVTGDGYTF | TGTGCCAGCAGCGTAGGTTTCACAGTGACCGGGGATGGCTACACCTTC | TRBV9 | . | . | 16 | TRBJ1-2
CASSSSAGESEAFF | . | TRBV28 | . | . | 14 | TRBJ1-1
CASSLGPTYEQYF | TGTGCCAGCAGCTTAGGCCCTACCTACGAGCAGTACTTC | TRBV13 | . | . | 13 | TRBJ2-7
CASESLGYNYGYTF | TGTGCCAGCGAGTCGTTGGGATACAACTATGGCTACACCTTC | TRBV2 | . | . | 14 | TRBJ1-2
CASSWRVALTYEQYF | TGTGCCAGCAGCTGGAGGGTCGCACTGACCTACGAGCAGTACTTC | TRBV5-6 | . | . | 15 | TRBJ2-7
CASSQDELGGKGEAFF | TGTGCCAGTAGTCAAGATGAACTCGGGGGCAAGGGTGAAGCTTTCTTT | TRBV19 | . | once | 16 | TRBJ1-1
CASSYSRVRAGDPF | TGTGCCAGCAGTTACTCGAGAGTGCGGGCAGGGGATCCCTTC | TRBV6-5 | . | . | 14 | TRBJ1-2
CASSIPGGGRGASTDTQYF | TGTGCCAGTAGTATCCCAGGCGGGGGAAGAGGGGCTAGCACAGATACGCAGTATTTT | TRBV19 | TRBD2 | . | 19 | TRBJ2-3
CASSRDGGSYEQYF | TGTGCCAGCAGTCGTGACGGGGGTTCCTACGAGCAGTACTTC | TRBV2 | . | . | 14 | TRBJ2-7
CASRSRDRHNEQFF | TGTGCCAGTAGAAGCCGGGATAGACACAATGAGCAGTTCTTC | TRBV19 | . | . | 14 | TRBJ2-1
CASSEEGGETQYF | TGTGCCAGCAGTGAAGAGGGGGGCGAGACCCAGTACTTC | TRBV6-1 | . | . | 13 | TRBJ2-5
CASSLEGGGNQPQHF | TGCGCCAGCAGCTTGGAGGGAGGTGGCAATCAGCCCCAGCATTTT | TRBV5-1 | . | . | 15 | TRBJ1-5
CASSLGGTNEKLFF | TGTGCCAGCAGCTTAGGGGGGACTAATGAAAAACTGTTTTTT | TRBV7-9 | . | . | 14 | TRBJ1-4
CASSPGQRYGYTF | TGTGCCAGCAGTCCTGGACAGCGTTATGGCTACACCTTC | TRBV5-4 | . | . | 13 | TRBJ1-2
CASSSRQGTDTQYF | TGCGCCAGCAGTTCCCGACAGGGGACAGATACGCAGTATTTT | TRBV5-1 | TRBD1 | . | 14 | TRBJ2-3
CASSLLQETQYF | TGCGCCAGCAGTTTACTTCAAGAGACCCAGTACTTC | TRBV5-1 | . | . | 12 | TRBJ2-5
CASTPWGASGYTF | TGTGCCAGCACCCCCTGGGGGGCGTCGGGCTACACCTTC | TRBV7-2 | . | . | 13 | TRBJ1-2
CASSSTRGTSGYYNEQFF | TGTGCCAGCAGTTCCACCCGCGGGACTAGCGGTTACTACAATGAGCAGTTCTTC | TRBV28 | TRBD2 | . | 18 | TRBJ2-1
CASSRAGEADTQYF | TGTGCCAGTAGTAGGGCGGGAGAGGCAGATACGCAGTATTTT | TRBV19 | TRBD2 | . | 14 | TRBJ2-3
CSVDGRGVFTQYF | TGCAGCGTTGATGGCAGGGGGGTCTTTACGCAGTATTTT | TRBV29-1 | . | . | 13 | TRBJ2-3
CASSETAGGPYEQYF | TGCGCCAGCAGCGAAACTGCGGGAGGCCCCTACGAGCAGTACTTC | TRBV4-1 | TRBD2 | . | 15 | TRBJ2-7
CASSLGQGQETQYF | TGTGCCAGCAGCTTAGGACAGGGGCAAGAGACCCAGTACTTC | TRBV7-9 | TRBD1 | . | 14 | TRBJ2-5
CASSIFSGMATDTQYF | TGTGCCAGTAGTATATTCTCAGGAATGGCCACAGATACGCAGTATTTT | TRBV19 | . | . | 16 | TRBJ2-3
CASSYSKRITEAFF | TGTGCCAGCAGTTACTCGAAAAGGATCACTGAAGCTTTCTTT | TRBV6-5 | . | . | 14 | TRBJ1-1
CSVRTSGGEQYF | TGCAGCGTCCGGACTAGCGGAGGCGAGCAGTACTTC | TRBV29-1 | TRBD2 | . | 12 | TRBJ2-7
CASSGAGYNEQFF | TGTGCCAGCAGCGGAGCAGGCTACAATGAGCAGTTCTTC | TRBV9 | . | once | 13 | TRBJ2-1
CASQRSHGGETQYF | TGTGCCAGCCAGCGGAGTCACGGGGGAGAGACCCAGTACTTC | TRBV5-6 | . | once | 14 | TRBJ2-5
CASSPALAGGIGELFF | TGTGCCAGCAGCCCGGCGCTAGCGGGAGGTATCGGGGAGCTGTTTTTT | TRBV7-9 | TRBD2 | once | 16 | TRBJ2-2
CASSSVAGGNNEQFF | TGTGCCAGCAGTTCAGTAGCGGGAGGGAACAATGAGCAGTTCTTC | TRBV28 | TRBD2 | . | 15 | TRBJ2-1
CASWSSGGTEAFF | TGTGCCAGCTGGTCATCAGGGGGCACTGAAGCTTTCTTT | TRBV28 | TRBD1 | . | 13 | TRBJ1-1
CASSLLPGTAYNEQFF | TGCGCCAGCAGCTTGCTACCCGGGACAGCATACAATGAGCAGTTCTTC | TRBV5-1 | TRBD1 | . | 16 | TRBJ2-1
CASSLPGAGGYGYTF | TGTGCCAGCAGCCTTCCAGGGGCCGGGGGCTATGGCTACACCTTC | TRBV5-4 | . | . | 15 | TRBJ1-2
CASSKPLQGSYTEAFF | TGTGCCAGCAGCAAACCCCTTCAGGGATCGTACACTGAAGCTTTCTTT | TRBV21-1 | . | once | 16 | TRBJ1-1
CSVRKRTSGRNPYEQYF | TGCAGCGTTAGAAAGAGGACTAGCGGGAGAAATCCGTACGAGCAGTACTTC | TRBV29-1 | TRBD2 | . | 17 | TRBJ2-7
CASSPIRTGGGNTIYF | TGTGCCAGCAGTCCTATCAGGACAGGGGGGGGAAACACCATATATTTT | TRBV28 | TRBD1 | . | 16 | TRBJ1-3